This paragraph covers one TCR beta chain sequence. Clones were read by immunoSEQ multiplex PCR, and TCRdb kept only the in-frame ones, dropping some. Here the sample spans approximately 130,000 clones, roughly 88% being singletons. The entry originates in a study of T cell responses to AZD1222 COVID-19 vaccine. The source material was peripheral blood, sampled on day 0 of AZD1222 vaccination. This clonotype originated in an adult in good health.

As DNA, the CDR3 is TGTGCCAGCAGTTTGGAGGGGGCGGAAGGGGCCAACGTCCTGACTTTC. It encodes CASSLEGAEGANVLTF. The chain combines TRBV2 with TRBJ2-6; tentatively, D is TRBD1 (7 bases). The ends were cut back, 5 bases at V and 4 bases at J, with 15 bases in the middle. The CDR3 contains 16 residues. Germline loops: CDR1 SNHLY, CDR2 FYNNEI.